The clone carrying this TCR beta chain was counted a few times. Its target is not known. Trimming took 7 bases from V and 3 from J, leaving 16 bases between them. The CDR3 is made up of 15 amino acids. The entry originates in a study of T cell repertoires in cytomegalovirus infection. Study as a whole: CMV infection plus the matching HLA type was flagged by public TCR beta signatures. Whole-study findings and limits: Predominance within the ex vivo response was attributable to HLA-C-restricted CMV-specific TCR beta clonotypes. Pooled public TCR beta family frequency picked out CMV carriers with the relevant HLA.

TCRdb called the reads again in MiXCR, with one record for every CDR3 protein. The sample includes roughly 230,000 distinct CDR3 sequences, about a sixth of them seen just once. The TCR comes from a human donor in good health (CMV status not recorded). Some clones in this sample may be carry-over from other donors' samples. The chain recombines TRBV12-3 or TRBV12-4 with TRBJ2-1; D gene uncertain. What was sequenced was CD8+ T cells from PBMCs. The chain's CDR3 is CASTKTPGGYNEQFF. As DNA, the CDR3 is TGTGCCAGCACTAAAACCCCTGGTGGCTACAATGAGCAGTTCTTC.